The 6 T cell receptor beta chains listed next were all sequenced from one sample in a study of T cell responses to AZD1222 COVID-19 vaccine. Profiling relied on immunoSEQ multiplex PCR, and the TCRdb table lists in-frame clones only, not all of them. The sample yields approximately 100,000 clones, 90% seen once. The sample in question was peripheral blood, obtained 28 days after the second AZD1222 dose. All receptors come from an adult who received the AZD1222 COVID-19 vaccine.

The chain recombines TRBV28 with TRBJ1-4; D might be TRBD1 (5 bases). The CDR3 spans 14 residues. Trimming pared 5 bases from V and 3 bases from J, leaving 10 bases between. CDR1 MDHEN and CDR2 SYDVKM come from the germline V gene. CDR3 sequence reads: CASSPGGANEKLFF. CDR3 DNA: TGTGCCAGCAGTCCTGGGGGTGCTAATGAAAAACTGTTTTTT.

The chain couples TRBV5-1 to TRBJ1-4, with D uncertain. Germline V gene sequence: CDR1 SGHRS, CDR2 YFSETQ. This CDR3 has 13 amino acids. V dropped 2 bases and J dropped 6 bases, with 8 bases sitting between them. This CDR3 reads CASSFYSDEKLFF. CDR3 coding DNA: TGCGCCAGCAGCTTTTATTCGGATGAAAAACTGTTTTTT.

The chain combines TRBV9 with TRBJ2-2; the D call may be TRBD1 or TRBD2 (5 bases each). Germline V gene sequence: CDR1 SGDLS, CDR2 YYNGEE. The CDR3 loop spans 13 amino acids. The germline V and J ends were trimmed by 4 bases and 7 bases, with 11 bases remaining between them. CDR3 sequence reads: CASSPRGGGELFF. CDR3 DNA: TGTGCCAGCAGCCCCCGTGGGGGCGGGGAGCTGTTTTTT.

The chain employs TRBV9 and TRBJ1-1; TRBD1 is a possible D gene (5 bases). The germline V and J ends were trimmed by 3 bases and 5 bases, with 8 bases remaining between them. This CDR3 has 12 residues. CDR1 and CDR2 (germline): SGDLS, YYNGEE. The CDR3 spells CASSAGGTEAFF. In nucleotides, the CDR3 is TGTGCCAGCAGCGCGGGGGGGACTGAAGCTTTCTTT.

CDR3 bases: TGCGCCAGTCAGACAGGAGTAAGCACAGATACGCAGTATTTT. Protein product: CASQTGVSTDTQYF. The V call is TRBV5-1, the J call TRBJ2-3; the D gene is possibly TRBD1 (6 bases). Germline values: CDR1 SGHRS, CDR2 YFSETQ. The CDR3 has 14 amino acids. V dropped 8 bases and J dropped 0 bases, with 13 bases sitting between them.

The rearrangement joins TRBV5-4 to TRBJ2-1; no definite D call. CDR1 and CDR2 from the germline V gene are SGHNT and YYREEE (reference sequence). The CDR3 consists of 13 residues. V shed 0 bases and J shed 2 bases, with 3 bases lying between them. DNA of the CDR3: TGTGCCAGCAGCTTGGGCCCCTACAATGAGCAGTTCTTC. It is translated as CASSLGPYNEQFF.